This section outlines one TCR beta chain sequence together with its context. What this receptor recognizes is not known. An end of the junction does not agree with germline; a read error may underlie this. The record originates from a study of blood T cell repertoires in COVID-19 (dated by TCRdb to between 2020 and 2021). With regard to the full study: The collaborator samples originated in the United States, Italy and Spain and spanned the acute and convalescent phases of COVID-19. Nearly every sample came with metadata listing a de-identified subject ID, COVID-19 status, age in years and sex. The material from the prospective study consisted of cDNA or gDNA derived from T cells, B-cell-depleted T cells, or PBMCs. Subjects who had been exposed to COVID-19, were actively infected with it, or had recovered from it provided the deeply sampled blood TCRbeta repertoires that made up the dataset. Where available, HLA class I and class II types were taken from metadata supplied by the sample provider and were not determined by assay-based typing. The samples were drawn from the first 160 participants of the ongoing ImmuneRACE study and from more than 1,000 subjects provided by 6 global collaborators. The repertoires were made available in a free public database intended to serve as a resource for research on the immune response to SARS-CoV-2.

What the study reported, not specific to this receptor: The quantity of clinical and demographic metadata differed by source and by participant and was supplied without curation.

The collaborating institutions used their own protocols to collect whole blood in K2EDTA tubes. Collaborator samples were shipped for TCRbeta analysis as frozen whole blood, isolated PBMCs, or DNA extracted from either sample type. The germline V gene sets CDR1 to SNHLY and CDR2 to FYNNEI. The CDR3 contains 14 residues, cysteine and phenylalanine counted. Only CDR3 DNA is held: 42 bases, read in frame from base 1. The immunoSEQ Assay, a bias-controlled multiplex PCR, was used to amplify TCRbeta CDR3 regions from genomic DNA. Concerning the study's data processing: The number of nucleated cells in each sample was estimated by amplification of reference gene primers within the assay. To quantify the absolute abundance of each unique TCRbeta CDR3 rearrangement, sequence reads were collapsed and filtered. For each sample, productive Simpson clonality was calculated by taking the square root of Simpson's diversity index across productive rearrangements. In its TCRdb copy, this immuneACCESS table keeps in-frame sequences only and misses some clones. Where compared with another copy, unresolved V genes explain less than half of these, and the others have no known cause. D and trimming come from the DNA, and the V and J calls and clone size come from that table. Across this sample there are about 260,000 clones, with around 89% seen only once. Roughly 3.7% of the sample is held by the ten biggest clonotypes.

This TCR came from a woman aged 40 to 49 with acute or convalescent COVID-19. Sequenced: peripheral blood. In this chain, TRBV2 is recombined with TRBJ1-2; the central 8 bases match TRBD1. The CDR3 reads as follows: CASIKWDRTPVSPF. The DNA is as follows: TGTGCCAGCATAAAATGGGACAGGACCCCCGTCTCTCCCTTC.